One sample yielded the 7 T cell receptor beta chains listed below, sequenced in a study of vaccination effects on CD4 cells after COVID-19. For these TCRs, the target antigens are not known. Sequencing used immunoSEQ multiplex PCR; TCRdb keeps in-frame clones, though not all of them. This sample has roughly 64,000 clones, with 72% found just once. When roughly eleven days of culture had elapsed, CD4+ T cells were isolated. The sequencing used CD4+ T cells from PBMCs cultured without peptide, collected before COVID-19 vaccination. These receptors came from a human donor who had a prior SARS-CoV-2 infection.

J is TRBJ1-1 and V is TRBV18, with 7 bases matching TRBD1. J was trimmed by 0 bases and V by 6 bases; bases with no gene match: 10. CDR1 and CDR2 (germline): KGHSH, LQKENI. The CDR3 runs 16 residues. The CDR3 DNA sequence: TGTGCCAGCTCGCCAACTCGGGACAGCTTGAACACTGAAGCTTTCTTT. Translation gives CASSPTRDSLNTEAFF.

This clone was detected once. The V call is TRBV5-1, the J call TRBJ2-3; D tentatively fits TRBD1 or TRBD2 (5 bases each). The germline CDR1 and CDR2 sequences are SGHRS and YFSETQ. The ends were cut back, 3 bases at V and 0 bases at J, with 11 bases in the middle. The CDR3 loop spans 15 amino acids. CDR3: CASSSTGTSTDTQYF. The DNA of the CDR3 is TGCGCCAGCAGCTCCACCGGGACGAGCACAGATACGCAGTATTTT.

The chain joins TRBV6-5 to TRBJ1-5; the D is unclear. The germline V gene has CDR1 MNHEY and CDR2 SVGAGI. This CDR3 is 14 amino acids long. Deletions cut 6 bases from V and 4 bases from J, with 13 bases between. The CDR3 is CASSQGRGNQPQHF. The CDR3 DNA reads as TGTGCCAGCAGCCAAGGGCGAGGGAATCAGCCCCAGCATTTT.

The chain couples TRBV29-1 to TRBJ2-3; perhaps TRBD2 as D (5 bases). The CDR3 spans 13 residues. Trimming left V 5 bases short and J 1 base short, with 10 bases between. Germline V CDR1 and CDR2: SQVTM, ANQGSEA. CDR3 nucleotides: TGCAGCGTTCGGGATGGCGGCACAGATACGCAGTATTTT. As protein: CSVRDGGTDTQYF.

The table lists this clone with a few counts. This sample includes further DNA sequences coding for the same CDR3. This sequence joins TRBV2 and TRBJ2-5; D remains unclear. This CDR3 is 11 amino acids long. V was clipped by 6 bases and J by 2 bases, with 4 bases between them. Germline-derived CDR1 and CDR2 are SNHLY and FYNNEI. CDR3 DNA sequence: TGTGCCAGCAGAGGTCAAGAGACCCAGTACTTC. Its protein product is CASRGQETQYF.

The V gene is TRBV10-3, the J gene TRBJ2-7, with no clear D. V was trimmed by 3 bases and J by 0 bases, leaving 15 bases between them. The germline V gene encodes CDR1 ENHRY and CDR2 SYGVKD. This CDR3 region has 16 residues. CDR3: CAISDGQRWGSYEQYF. The CDR3 coding sequence is TGTGCCATCAGTGACGGTCAGCGCTGGGGCTCCTACGAGCAGTACTTC.

A single count supports this clone. This sequence joins TRBV3-1 (or the pseudogene TRBV3-2) and TRBJ2-3, with D perhaps matching TRBD2 (5 bases). There are 14 residues in the CDR3. Trimming took 3 bases from V and 2 from J, leaving 9 bases between them. The germline gives CDR1 LGHDT, CDR2 YNNKEL (reference sequence). The CDR3: CASSQIGLTDTQYF. In DNA form, the CDR3 reads TGTGCCAGCAGCCAGATCGGACTCACAGATACGCAGTATTTT.